Listed below are T cell receptor beta chains from one sample, sequenced in a study of blood T cell repertoires in COVID-19. Sequencing used immunoSEQ multiplex PCR; TCRdb keeps in-frame clones, though not all of them. This table holds roughly 400,000 clones, approximately 87% found once. The sample comprised peripheral blood. The receptors derive from a woman aged 60-75 years with COVID-19, enrolled during active disease. Both conserved end residues are part of each CDR3. The D gene is left open where the match is weak. Where a row states a size, it is once, few, many or the class of an expanded clone; other rows omit it.

- | - | TRBJ1-5 | TRBV5-6 | CASSSLPGIGQPQHF | TGTGCCAGCAGCTCGCTACCAGGGATCGGTCAGCCCCAGCATTTT
- | - | TRBJ1-5 | TRBV15 | CATSRDQLDQPQHF | TGTGCCACCAGCAGAGACCAACTTGATCAGCCCCAGCATTTT
- | - | TRBJ1-1 | TRBV28 | CASRGPQNTEAFF | TGTGCCAGCAGGGGGCCCCAGAACACTGAAGCTTTCTTT
- | few | TRBJ1-1 | TRBV18 | CASSEQVTEAFF | TGTGCCAGCTCAGAGCAGGTCACTGAAGCTTTCTTT
- | - | TRBJ2-1 | TRBV12-2 | CASRLGWRPSGDPNEQFF | TGTGCAAGTCGCTTAGGATGGAGGCCTAGCGGGGACCCCAATGAGCAGTTCTTC
TRBD1 | - | TRBJ1-2 | TRBV3-1/TRBV3-2 | CASSRPGQGVREGYTF | TGTGCCAGCAGCCGCCCGGGACAGGGAGTAAGGGAAGGCTACACCTTC
TRBD1 | - | TRBJ2-1 | TRBV3-1/TRBV3-2 | CASSPAPRTGRFYNEQFF | TGTGCCAGCAGCCCGGCCCCGAGGACAGGCAGATTCTACAATGAGCAGTTCTTC
- | - | TRBJ1-3 | TRBV28 | CASSLSGYAGGNTIYF | TGTGCCAGCAGTTTATCCGGGTATGCTGGTGGAAACACCATATATTTT
TRBD2 | - | TRBJ2-3 | TRBV5-1 | CASSLTRGGTDTQYF | TGCGCCAGCAGCTTGACGCGGGGGGGCACAGATACGCAGTATTTT
TRBD2 | - | TRBJ2-3 | TRBV4-2 | CASSQDGLAGRTDTQYF | TGTGCCAGCAGCCAAGATGGTTTAGCGGGCCGCACAGATACGCAGTATTTT
- | - | TRBJ2-2 | TRBV6-4 | CASTPTGNTGELFF | TGTGCCAGCACCCCCACAGGGAACACCGGGGAGCTGTTTTTT
- | - | TRBJ1-1 | TRBV6-1 | CASSERAAGQDTEAFF | TGTGCCAGCAGTGAAAGGGCAGCGGGGCAGGACACTGAAGCTTTCTTT
- | - | TRBJ1-6 | TRBV7-9 | CASSGRGDSPLHF | TGTGCCAGCAGCGGGAGGGGCGATTCACCCCTCCACTTT
TRBD2 | - | TRBJ2-7 | TRBV6-1 | CASSGFPGLAGRPYEQYF | TGTGCCAGCAGTGGGTTCCCGGGACTAGCGGGGAGACCCTACGAGCAGTACTTC
TRBD1 | - | TRBJ1-5 | TRBV7-6 | CASSPGQGRNQPQHF | TGTGCCAGCAGCCCCGGACAGGGTAGAAATCAGCCCCAGCATTTT
TRBD1 | - | TRBJ1-3 | TRBV28 | CASTQGVSSGNTIYF | TGTGCCAGCACGCAGGGGGTTAGCTCTGGAAACACCATATATTTT
TRBD2 | - | TRBJ2-3 | TRBV3-1/TRBV3-2 | CASSRSGGTDTQYF | TGTGCCAGCAGCCGTAGCGGGGGGACAGATACGCAGTATTTT
TRBD2 | few | TRBJ2-1 | TRBV7-6 | CASSLRAGGGYEQFF | TGTGCCAGCAGCTTACGGGCCGGGGGGGGCTATGAGCAGTTCTTC